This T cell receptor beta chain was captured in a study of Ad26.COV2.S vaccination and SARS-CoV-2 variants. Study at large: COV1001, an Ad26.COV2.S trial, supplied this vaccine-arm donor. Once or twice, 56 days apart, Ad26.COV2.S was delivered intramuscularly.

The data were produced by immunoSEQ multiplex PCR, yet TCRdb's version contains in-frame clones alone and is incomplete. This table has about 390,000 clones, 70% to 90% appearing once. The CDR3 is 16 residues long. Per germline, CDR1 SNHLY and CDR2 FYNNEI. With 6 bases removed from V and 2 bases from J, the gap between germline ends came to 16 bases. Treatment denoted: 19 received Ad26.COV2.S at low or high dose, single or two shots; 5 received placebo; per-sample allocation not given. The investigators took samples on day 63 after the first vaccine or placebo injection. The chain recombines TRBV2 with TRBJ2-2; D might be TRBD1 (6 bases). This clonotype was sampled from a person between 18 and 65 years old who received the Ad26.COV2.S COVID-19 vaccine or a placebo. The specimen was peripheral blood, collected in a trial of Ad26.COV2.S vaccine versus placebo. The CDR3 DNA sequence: TGTGCCAGCAGCGTTGAAGGGGGATCTAACACCGGGGAGCTGTTTTTT. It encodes CASSVEGGSNTGELFF.